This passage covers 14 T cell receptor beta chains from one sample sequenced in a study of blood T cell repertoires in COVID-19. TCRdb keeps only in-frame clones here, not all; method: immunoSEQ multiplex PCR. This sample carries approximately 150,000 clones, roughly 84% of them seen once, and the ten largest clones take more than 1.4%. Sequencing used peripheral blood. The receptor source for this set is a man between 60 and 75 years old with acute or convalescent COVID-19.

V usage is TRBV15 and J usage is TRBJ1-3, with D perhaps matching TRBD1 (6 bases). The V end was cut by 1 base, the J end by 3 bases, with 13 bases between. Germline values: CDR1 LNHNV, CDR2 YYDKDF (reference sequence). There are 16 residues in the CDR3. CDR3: CATSRGTGTSGNTIYF. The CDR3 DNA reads TGTGCCACCAGCAGAGGAACCGGGACAAGTGGAAACACCATATATTTT.

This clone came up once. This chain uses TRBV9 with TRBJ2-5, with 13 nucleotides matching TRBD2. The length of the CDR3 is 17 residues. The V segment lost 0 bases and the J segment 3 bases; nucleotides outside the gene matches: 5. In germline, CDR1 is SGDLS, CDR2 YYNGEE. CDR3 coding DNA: TGTGCCAGCAGCGTAGGTCGAACTAGCGGGGGGGAAGAGACCCAGTACTTC. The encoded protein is CASSVGRTSGGEETQYF.

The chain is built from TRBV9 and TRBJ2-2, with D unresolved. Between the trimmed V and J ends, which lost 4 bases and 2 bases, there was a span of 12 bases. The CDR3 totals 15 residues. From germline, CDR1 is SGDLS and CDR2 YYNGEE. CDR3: CASSPQATNTGELFF. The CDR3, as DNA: TGTGCCAGCAGCCCCCAGGCGACCAACACCGGGGAGCTGTTTTTT.

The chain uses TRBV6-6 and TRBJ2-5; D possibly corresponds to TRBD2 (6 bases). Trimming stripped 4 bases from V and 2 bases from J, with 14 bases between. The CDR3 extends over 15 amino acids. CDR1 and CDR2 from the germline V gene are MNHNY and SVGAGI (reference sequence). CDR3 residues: CASSSENGGQETQYF. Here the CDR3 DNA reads TGTGCCAGCAGTTCTGAGAACGGGGGTCAAGAGACCCAGTACTTC.

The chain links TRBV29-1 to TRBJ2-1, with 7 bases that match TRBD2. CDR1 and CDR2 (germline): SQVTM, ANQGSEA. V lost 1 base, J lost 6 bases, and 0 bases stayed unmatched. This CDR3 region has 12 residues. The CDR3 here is CSVEGTSNEQFF. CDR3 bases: TGCAGCGTTGAAGGGACTAGCAATGAGCAGTTCTTC.

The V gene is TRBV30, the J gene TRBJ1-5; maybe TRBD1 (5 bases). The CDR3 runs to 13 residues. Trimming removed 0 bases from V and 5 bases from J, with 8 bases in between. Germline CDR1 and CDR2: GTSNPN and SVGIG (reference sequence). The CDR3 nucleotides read TGTGCCTGGAGTGTACAGGTCGATCAGCCCCAGCATTTT. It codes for CAWSVQVDQPQHF.

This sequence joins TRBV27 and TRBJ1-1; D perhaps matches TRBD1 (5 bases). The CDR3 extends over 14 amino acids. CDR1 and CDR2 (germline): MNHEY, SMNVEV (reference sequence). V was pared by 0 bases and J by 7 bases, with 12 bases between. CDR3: CASSLSIGASEAFF. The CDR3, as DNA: TGTGCCAGCAGTTTATCGATAGGGGCAAGTGAAGCTTTCTTT.

The CDR3 DNA sequence: TGTGCCAGCAGCGAGGCTAGCGGGGGACCCTACGAGCAGTACTTC. It translates to CASSEASGGPYEQYF. V gene TRBV5-6 combines with J gene TRBJ2-7, with TRBD2 matching 10 bases. Looked up from germline, CDR1 is SGHDT and CDR2 is YYEEEE. The CDR3 has 15 residues. After removal of 4 bases from V and 2 bases from J, the junction contained 6 bases not matched to a gene.

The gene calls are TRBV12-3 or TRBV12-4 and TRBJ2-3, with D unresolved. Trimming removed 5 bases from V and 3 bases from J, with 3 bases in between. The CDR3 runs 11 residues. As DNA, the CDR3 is TGTGCCAGCAGTCTGACAGATACGCAGTATTTT. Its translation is CASSLTDTQYF.

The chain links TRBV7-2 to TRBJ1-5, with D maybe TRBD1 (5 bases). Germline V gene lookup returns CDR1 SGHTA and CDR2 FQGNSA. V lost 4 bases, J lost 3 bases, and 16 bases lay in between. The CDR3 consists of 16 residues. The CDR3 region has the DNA TGTGCCAGCAGCTCTCAGGGAGGCTGGGCCAATCAGCCCCAGCATTTT. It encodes CASSSQGGWANQPQHF.

In DNA form, the CDR3 reads TGTGCCAGCAAGCGGGGGCCGGGGACTGAAGCTTTCTTT. This encodes CASKRGPGTEAFF. This chain joins TRBV2 and TRBJ1-1, with a possible D match to TRBD1 (6 bases). This CDR3 spans 13 amino acids. V was pared by 7 bases and J by 5 bases, with 14 bases between. Germline CDR1 is SNHLY and CDR2 is FYNNEI.

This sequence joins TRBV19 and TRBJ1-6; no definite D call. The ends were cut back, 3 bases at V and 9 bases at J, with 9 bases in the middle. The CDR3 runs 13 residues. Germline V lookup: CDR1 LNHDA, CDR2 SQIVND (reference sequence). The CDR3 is CASSIIVGSPLHF. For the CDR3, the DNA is TGTGCCAGTAGTATTATAGTCGGTTCACCCCTCCACTTT. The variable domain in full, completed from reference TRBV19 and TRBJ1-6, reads DGGITQSPKYLFRKEGQNVTLSCEQNLNHDAMYWYRQDPGQGLRLIYYSQIVNDFQKGDIAEGYSVSREKKESFPLTVTSAQKNPTAFYLCASSIIVGSPLHFGNGTRLTVT.

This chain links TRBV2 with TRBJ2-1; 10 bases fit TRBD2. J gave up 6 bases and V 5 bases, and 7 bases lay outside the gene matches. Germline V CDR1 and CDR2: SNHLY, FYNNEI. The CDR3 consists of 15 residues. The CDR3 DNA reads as TGTGCCAGCAGTACTCTAGCGGGAGCCTTCAATGAGCAGTTCTTC. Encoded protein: CASSTLAGAFNEQFF.

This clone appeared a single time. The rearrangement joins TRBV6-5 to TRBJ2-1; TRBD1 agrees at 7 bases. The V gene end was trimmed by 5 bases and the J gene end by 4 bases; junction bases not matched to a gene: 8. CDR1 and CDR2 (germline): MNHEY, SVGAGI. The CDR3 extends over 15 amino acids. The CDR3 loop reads CASSRGEGAYNEQFF. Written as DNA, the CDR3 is TGTGCCAGCAGTCGCGGCGAGGGGGCATACAATGAGCAGTTCTTC.